Listed here are 9 T cell receptor beta chains from one sample, sequenced in a study of T cell responses to AZD1222 COVID-19 vaccine. Clones were sequenced by immunoSEQ multiplex PCR, and TCRdb holds only the in-frame ones, with some missing. The table has approximately 50,000 clones, around 85% seen once. The sample here was peripheral blood, taken on day 0 of MenACWY control vaccination. The source is an adult in good health.

This sequence joins TRBV7-9 and TRBJ2-3; D call uncertain. The ends were cut back, 8 bases at V and 5 bases at J, with 17 bases in the middle. The germline V gene encodes CDR1 SEHNR and CDR2 FQNEAQ (reference sequence). The CDR3 covers 14 residues. CDR3 sequence reads: CASSPSGPGDTQYF. The CDR3 coding sequence is TGTGCCAGCTCCCCTTCAGGCCCCGGAGATACGCAGTATTTT.

The chain carries TRBV6-6 and TRBJ2-1, with 9 bases lining up with TRBD2. This CDR3 comprises 16 residues. Germline assignment: CDR1 MNHNY and CDR2 SVGAGI (reference sequence). V was clipped by 0 bases and J by 8 bases; unmatched bases: 8. The CDR3 sequence is CASSYSRAGGRDEQFF. CDR3 nucleotides: TGTGCCAGCAGTTACTCCCGAGCGGGAGGTCGCGATGAGCAGTTCTTC.

This clone was detected only once. The chain recombines TRBV18 with TRBJ2-7; 14 bases fit TRBD2. Germline V CDR1 and CDR2: KGHSH, LQKENI. Trimming at V came to 1 base and at J to 4 bases, leaving 3 bases not matched to a gene. The CDR3 is made up of 16 amino acids. CDR3 sequence reads: CASSPQGLAGVYEQYF. CDR3 nucleotides: TGTGCCAGCTCACCACAGGGACTAGCGGGGGTTTACGAGCAGTACTTC.

V and J are TRBV2 and TRBJ1-3; 7 bases align to TRBD1. The CDR3 runs 15 residues. CDR1 is SNHLY and CDR2 is FYNNEI in the germline V gene. V was pared by 8 bases and J by 6 bases, with 13 bases of the junction left unmatched. The CDR3 here is CASSGAGGLKNTIYF. The CDR3 DNA is TGTGCCAGCTCGGGGGCAGGGGGGTTGAAAAACACCATATATTTT.

This chain links TRBV28 with TRBJ2-7; D is undetermined. V lost 2 bases and J lost 6, with 14 bases in between. Germline CDR1 is MDHEN and CDR2 is SYDVKM. The CDR3 is 14 residues long. The CDR3 loop reads CASSLRPSRAEQYF. CDR3 in DNA: TGTGCCAGCAGTTTAAGGCCCTCTAGGGCCGAGCAGTACTTC. Looking up the rest from reference TRBV28 and TRBJ2-7 gives the full variable domain: DVKVTQSSRYLVKRTGEKVFLECVQDMDHENMFWYRQDPGLGLRLIYFSYDVKMKEKGDIPEGYSVSREKKERFSLILESASTNQTSMYLCASSLRPSRAEQYFGPGTRLTVT.

In its sample, this clone was seen once. This sequence joins TRBV12-3 or TRBV12-4 and TRBJ2-2; D uncertain. Trimming stripped 3 bases from V and 6 bases from J, with 2 bases between. The CDR3 runs to 11 residues. The CDR3 coding sequence is TGTGCCAGCAGTTTGTCCGGGGAGCTGTTTTTT. Translating it yields CASSLSGELFF.

The gene calls are TRBV18 and TRBJ1-6, with a weak D call TRBD1 (5 bases). The CDR3 is 15 residues long. V dropped 3 bases and J dropped 9 bases, with 15 bases sitting between them. Germline CDR1 reads KGHSH; CDR2 reads LQKENI. CDR3 protein: CASSPTTQGGSPLHF. CDR3 DNA: TGTGCCAGCTCACCCACGACCCAGGGAGGTTCACCCCTCCACTTT.

DNA for the CDR3: TGTGCCAGCAGGGGTGGAAATGAGCAGTTCTTC. It is translated as CASRGGNEQFF. The chain carries TRBV11-3 and TRBJ2-1; D not certain. V shed 6 bases and J shed 7 bases, with 7 bases lying between them. CDR3 length: 11 amino acids. Looked up from germline, CDR1 is SGHNT and CDR2 is YENEEA.

The gene calls are TRBV4-3 and TRBJ2-7, with TRBD1 matching 8 bases. Germline V CDR1 and CDR2: LGHNA, YSLEER. The CDR3 is 14 amino acids. J lost 1 base, V lost 5 bases, and 4 bases had no gene match. In nucleotides, the CDR3 is TGCGCCAGCAGCGCCGGGACAGGTTCCTACGAGCAGTACTTC. Translation gives CASSAGTGSYEQYF.